This TCR beta chain was sequenced in a study of cytomegalovirus exposure and HLA in healthy donors. Study observations and caveats: A highly shared variant cluster was judged a likely technical artifact. A missense DCLRE1C variant was associated with V- and J-gene trimming of TCR beta chains in a later analysis, and an independent cohort replicated the association. Investigators reported 164 TCR beta chains as tied to cytomegalovirus.

The PCR had 60 Vbeta and 13 Jbeta primers. Profiling relied on immunoSEQ multiplex PCR, and the TCRdb table lists in-frame clones only, not all of them. This table has under 150,000 clones, 80% appearing once. J lost 4 bases, V lost 5 bases, and 16 bases had no gene match. Germline lookup yields CDR1 SGHAT and CDR2 FQNNGV. The CDR3 is 17 amino acids. Turning to this clone: As yet, its antigen is unknown.

This chain joins TRBV11-2 and TRBJ1-1, with TRBD1 matching 7 bases. The sample consisted of PBMCs. This clonotype was obtained from a male donor in good health and CMV-seronegative. The CDR3 DNA reads as TGTGCCAGCAGCCCTCACCCCAGGGGGAAGAGGGGCACTGAAGCTTTCTTT. Its protein is CASSPHPRGKRGTEAFF.